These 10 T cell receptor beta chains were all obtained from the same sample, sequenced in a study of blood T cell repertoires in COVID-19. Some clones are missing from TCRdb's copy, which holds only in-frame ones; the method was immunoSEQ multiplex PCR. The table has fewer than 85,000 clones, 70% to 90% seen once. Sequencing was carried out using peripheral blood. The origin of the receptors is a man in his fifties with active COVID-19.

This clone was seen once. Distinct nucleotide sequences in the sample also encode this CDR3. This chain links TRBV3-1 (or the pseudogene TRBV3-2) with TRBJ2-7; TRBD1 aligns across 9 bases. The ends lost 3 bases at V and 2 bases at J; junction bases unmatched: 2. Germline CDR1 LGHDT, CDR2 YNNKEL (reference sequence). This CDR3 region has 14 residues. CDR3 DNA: TGTGCCAGCAGCCAGGGACAGGGTACCTACGAGCAGTACTTC. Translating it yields CASSQGQGTYEQYF.

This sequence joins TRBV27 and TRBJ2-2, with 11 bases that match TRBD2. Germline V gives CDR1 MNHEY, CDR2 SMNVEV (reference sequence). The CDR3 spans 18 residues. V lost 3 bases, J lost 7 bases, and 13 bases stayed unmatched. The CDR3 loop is CASSFDRSGGAVRGELFF. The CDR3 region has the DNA TGTGCCAGCAGTTTTGACCGTAGCGGGGGGGCGGTACGCGGGGAGCTGTTTTTT.

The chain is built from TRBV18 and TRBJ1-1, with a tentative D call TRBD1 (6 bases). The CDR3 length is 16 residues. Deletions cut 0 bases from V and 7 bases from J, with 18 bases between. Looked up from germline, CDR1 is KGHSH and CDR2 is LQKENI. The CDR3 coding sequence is TGTGCCAGCTCACCACCGGCCGGGGACAAAAAATATGAAGCTTTCTTT. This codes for CASSPPAGDKKYEAFF.

CDR3 loop: CASSLASSANEKLFF. The CDR3 DNA follows: TGTGCCAGCAGCTTAGCCAGTTCAGCTAATGAAAAACTGTTTTTT. The chain combines TRBV7-2 with TRBJ1-4; D uncertain. This CDR3 spans 15 amino acids. Germline lookup yields CDR1 SGHTA and CDR2 FQGNSA. Deletions cut 0 bases from V and 3 bases from J, with 8 bases between.

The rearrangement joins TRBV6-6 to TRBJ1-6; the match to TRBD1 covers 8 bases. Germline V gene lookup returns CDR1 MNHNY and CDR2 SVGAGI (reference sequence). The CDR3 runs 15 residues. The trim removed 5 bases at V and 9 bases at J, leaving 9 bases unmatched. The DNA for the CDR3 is TGTGCCAGCAGTATCGGGCAGGGGGCGAGTTCACCCCTCCACTTT. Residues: CASSIGQGASSPLHF.

The CDR3 DNA is TGTGCCAGCAGTACGGGACAGGTGGGAGAGACCCAGTACTTC. Translated: CASSTGQVGETQYF. This chain links TRBV6-6 with TRBJ2-5; 8 nucleotides agree with TRBD1. CDR1 and CDR2 (germline): MNHNY, SVGAGI (reference sequence). The V segment lost 5 bases and the J segment 4 bases; nucleotides outside the gene matches: 6. There are 14 residues in the CDR3.

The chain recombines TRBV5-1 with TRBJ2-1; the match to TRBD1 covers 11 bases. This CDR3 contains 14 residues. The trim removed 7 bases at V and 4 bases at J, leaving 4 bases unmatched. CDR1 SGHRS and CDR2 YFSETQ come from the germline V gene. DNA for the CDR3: TGCGCCAGCGCTCGGGACAGGGGGTACAATGAGCAGTTCTTC. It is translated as CASARDRGYNEQFF. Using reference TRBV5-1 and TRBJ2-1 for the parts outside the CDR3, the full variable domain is KAGVTQTPRYLIKTRGQQVTLSCSPISGHRSVSWYQQTPGQGLQFLFEYFSETQRNKGNFPGRFSGRQFSNSRSEMNVSTLELGDSALYLCASARDRGYNEQFFGPGTRLTVL.

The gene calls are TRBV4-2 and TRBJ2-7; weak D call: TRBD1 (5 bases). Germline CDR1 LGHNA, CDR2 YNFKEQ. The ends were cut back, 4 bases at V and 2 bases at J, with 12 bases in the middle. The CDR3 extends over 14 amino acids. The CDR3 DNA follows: TGTGCCAGCAGCCGAGATAGGGGTGCCTACGAGCAGTACTTC. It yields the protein CASSRDRGAYEQYF.

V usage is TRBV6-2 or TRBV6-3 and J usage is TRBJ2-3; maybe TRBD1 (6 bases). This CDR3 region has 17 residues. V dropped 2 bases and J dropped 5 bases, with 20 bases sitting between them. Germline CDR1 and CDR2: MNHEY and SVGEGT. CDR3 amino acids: CASSYALGALVGDTQYF. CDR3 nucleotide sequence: TGTGCCAGCAGTTACGCGTTGGGGGCGTTGGTCGGAGATACGCAGTATTTT.

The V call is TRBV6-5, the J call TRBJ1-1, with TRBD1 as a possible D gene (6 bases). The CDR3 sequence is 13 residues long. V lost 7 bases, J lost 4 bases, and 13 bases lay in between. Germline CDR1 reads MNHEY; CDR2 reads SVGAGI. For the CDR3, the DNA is TGTGCCAGCATCCAGGAAGGGGGCACTGAAGCTTTCTTT. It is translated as CASIQEGGTEAFF.